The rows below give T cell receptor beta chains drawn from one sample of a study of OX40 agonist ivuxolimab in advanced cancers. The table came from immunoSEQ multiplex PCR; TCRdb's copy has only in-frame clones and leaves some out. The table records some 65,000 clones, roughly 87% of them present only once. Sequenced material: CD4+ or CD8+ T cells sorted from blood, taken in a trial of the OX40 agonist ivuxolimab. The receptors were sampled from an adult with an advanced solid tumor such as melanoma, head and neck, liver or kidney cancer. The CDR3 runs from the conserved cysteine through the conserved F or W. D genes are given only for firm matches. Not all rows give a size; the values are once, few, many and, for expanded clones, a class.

CDR3nt: TGTGCCAGCAGCAGCGGAAGGGGGCCCGAAGAGACCCAGTACTTC; CDR3aa: CASSSGRGPEETQYF; abundance: NA; j_gene: TRBJ2-5; d_gene: TRBD1; v_gene: TRBV5-4
CDR3nt: TGTGCCAGCAGGTCAGCGGGGGCCATGTACGAGCAGTACTTC; CDR3aa: CASRSAGAMYEQYF; abundance: once; j_gene: TRBJ2-7; d_gene: TRBD2; v_gene: TRBV7-2
CDR3nt: TGTGCCAGCAGCTTAGGCACTTCGGGGCGGGAGACCCAGTACTTC; CDR3aa: CASSLGTSGRETQYF; abundance: NA; j_gene: TRBJ2-5; d_gene: NA; v_gene: TRBV7-2
CDR3nt: TGTGCCAGCAGCTCCTTGCCCCGGACTAGCGGGGGGGCAGATACGCAGTATTTT; CDR3aa: CASSSLPRTSGGADTQYF; abundance: NA; j_gene: TRBJ2-3; d_gene: TRBD2; v_gene: TRBV7-6
CDR3nt: TGTGCCAGCCTTCAGGTCCACGGTCAGCCCCAGCATTTT; CDR3aa: CASLQVHGQPQHF; abundance: few; j_gene: TRBJ1-5; d_gene: NA; v_gene: TRBV28
CDR3nt: TGTGCCACTTCCGGGGGATGGTCGACTAATGAAAAACTGTTTTTT; CDR3aa: CATSGGWSTNEKLFF; abundance: NA; j_gene: TRBJ1-4; d_gene: NA; v_gene: TRBV2
CDR3nt: TGTGCCAGCAGCTTCTCACGGAGTGGCGACGAGCAGTACTTC; CDR3aa: CASSFSRSGDEQYF; abundance: NA; j_gene: TRBJ2-7; d_gene: NA; v_gene: TRBV7-9
CDR3nt: TGTGCCAGCAGTGAAAGGGGGGGACAGGGTTATGGCTACACCTTC; CDR3aa: CASSERGGQGYGYTF; abundance: NA; j_gene: TRBJ1-2; d_gene: TRBD1; v_gene: TRBV2
CDR3nt: TGTGCCAGCAGCTTAGTTGCAGGGTCCATAGGCGAGACCCAGTACTTC; CDR3aa: CASSLVAGSIGETQYF; abundance: NA; j_gene: TRBJ2-5; d_gene: NA; v_gene: TRBV11-2
CDR3nt: TGTGCCAGCAGCGCCCTTAATCAGCCCCAGCATTTT; CDR3aa: CASSALNQPQHF; abundance: once; j_gene: TRBJ1-5; d_gene: NA; v_gene: TRBV2
CDR3nt: TGTGCCAGTAGTATTTTGCCCGGGGACGGGGCCAACGTCCTGACTTTC; CDR3aa: CASSILPGDGANVLTF; abundance: NA; j_gene: TRBJ2-6; d_gene: NA; v_gene: TRBV19
CDR3nt: TGTGCCAGCAGTGAGTCAGGGACAGGGGGTCGGGGAGATACGCAGTATTTT; CDR3aa: CASSESGTGGRGDTQYF; abundance: NA; j_gene: TRBJ2-3; d_gene: TRBD1; v_gene: TRBV25-1
CDR3nt: TGCAGCGTAAAGGACAGGGGAGATCACAATGAGCAGTTCTTC; CDR3aa: CSVKDRGDHNEQFF; abundance: NA; j_gene: TRBJ2-1; d_gene: TRBD1; v_gene: TRBV29-1
CDR3nt: TGTGCCAGCAGCTTGGTCCAGGGTAGCAATCAGCCCCAGCATTTT; CDR3aa: CASSLVQGSNQPQHF; abundance: NA; j_gene: TRBJ1-5; d_gene: NA; v_gene: TRBV5-5
CDR3nt: TGTGCCAGCAGCACCGGGACGCGCTACGAGCAGTACTTC; CDR3aa: CASSTGTRYEQYF; abundance: NA; j_gene: TRBJ2-7; d_gene: NA; v_gene: TRBV7-9
CDR3nt: TGTGCCAGCGGCGGAGCGGGAGGGAGCTACGAGCAGTACTTC; CDR3aa: CASGGAGGSYEQYF; abundance: NA; j_gene: TRBJ2-7; d_gene: TRBD2; v_gene: TRBV6-1
CDR3nt: TGTGCCAGCACTAGCGGGACTAGCCTGTACAATGAGCAGTTCTTC; CDR3aa: CASTSGTSLYNEQFF; abundance: NA; j_gene: TRBJ2-1; d_gene: TRBD2; v_gene: TRBV7-3
CDR3nt: TGTGCCAGCAGCTTAACGGACAGGGTTCGAGGCTACACCTTC; CDR3aa: CASSLTDRVRGYTF; abundance: NA; j_gene: TRBJ1-2; d_gene: TRBD1; v_gene: TRBV7-9
CDR3nt: TGTGCCACGCTCCCGCGGGCGGGTGAAGCTTTCTTT; CDR3aa: CATLPRAGEAFF; abundance: NA; j_gene: TRBJ1-1; d_gene: NA; v_gene: TRBV28
CDR3nt: TGTGCCAGCAGAGAGAGAGCGGGAGGAGAACGAGAGACCCAGTACTTC; CDR3aa: CASRERAGGERETQYF; abundance: NA; j_gene: TRBJ2-5; d_gene: TRBD2; v_gene: TRBV2
CDR3nt: TGTGCCTGGAGTGCCGGACTAGTTGGGGGTGAGCAGTTCTTC; CDR3aa: CAWSAGLVGGEQFF; abundance: NA; j_gene: TRBJ2-1; d_gene: TRBD2; v_gene: TRBV30
CDR3nt: TGTGCCAGCAGTGATCCCCCCGGGACTAGAGCCAACAATGAGCAGTTCTTC; CDR3aa: CASSDPPGTRANNEQFF; abundance: NA; j_gene: TRBJ2-1; d_gene: TRBD2; v_gene: TRBV27
CDR3nt: TGTGCCAGCAGTTACTCGTTACTCAGGGAGGGCGGGGAGCTGTTTTTT; CDR3aa: CASSYSLLREGGELFF; abundance: NA; j_gene: TRBJ2-2; d_gene: TRBD2; v_gene: TRBV6-5
CDR3nt: TGCGCCAGCAGCTTGCTAGCGGGAGATACGGCAGATACGCAGTATTTT; CDR3aa: CASSLLAGDTADTQYF; abundance: NA; j_gene: TRBJ2-3; d_gene: TRBD2; v_gene: TRBV5-1
CDR3nt: TGTGCCAGCAGCTCCGGGGGGGCCTATGGCTACACCTTC; CDR3aa: CASSSGGAYGYTF; abundance: NA; j_gene: TRBJ1-2; d_gene: NA; v_gene: TRBV28
CDR3nt: TGTGCCAGCTCACCAGAGGGGAACACTGAAGCTTTCTTT; CDR3aa: CASSPEGNTEAFF; abundance: NA; j_gene: TRBJ1-1; d_gene: NA; v_gene: TRBV18
CDR3nt: TGTGCCACCAGCAGAGCGGGGGGCAACAATGAGCAGTTCTTC; CDR3aa: CATSRAGGNNEQFF; abundance: NA; j_gene: TRBJ2-1; d_gene: NA; v_gene: TRBV15
CDR3nt: TGTGCCAGCACCAGGACAGGGTCGTACGAGCAGTACTTC; CDR3aa: CASTRTGSYEQYF; abundance: NA; j_gene: TRBJ2-7; d_gene: TRBD1; v_gene: TRBV27
CDR3nt: TGTGCCAGCAGCTTAGGGGTTGCCGGGGAGCTGTTTTTT; CDR3aa: CASSLGVAGELFF; abundance: NA; j_gene: TRBJ2-2; d_gene: NA; v_gene: TRBV7-2